A single sample gave rise to the 14 T cell receptor beta chains below, sequenced in a study of T cell responses to AZD1222 COVID-19 vaccine. This table comes from immunoSEQ multiplex PCR, and its TCRdb copy is limited to in-frame clones, with some not included. The sample shows around 140,000 clones, about 86% of them seen only once. Source: peripheral blood, taken 28 days after the second AZD1222 dose. The receptors stem from an adult who received the AZD1222 COVID-19 vaccine.

The gene calls are TRBV27 and TRBJ1-1, with no clear D. Germline V gene data show CDR1 as MNHEY and CDR2 as SMNVEV (reference sequence). CDR3 length: 13 residues. Trimming pared 2 bases from V and 0 bases from J, leaving 4 bases between. In DNA, the CDR3 is TGTGCCAGCAGTTTAGTGGTGAACACTGAAGCTTTCTTT. Translation: CASSLVVNTEAFF.

J is TRBJ2-7 and V is TRBV28; 7 bases agree with TRBD1. CDR1 and CDR2 (germline): MDHEN, SYDVKM. V dropped 2 bases and J dropped 11; count of bases not matched to a gene: 6. The CDR3 length is 12 residues. The chain's CDR3 is CASSLRGQDEYF. CDR3 in DNA: TGTGCCAGCAGTTTACGAGGACAGGACGAGTACTTC. The whole variable domain, remainder taken from reference TRBV28 and TRBJ2-7, is DVKVTQSSRYLVKRTGEKVFLECVQDMDHENMFWYRQDPGLGLRLIYFSYDVKMKEKGDIPEGYSVSREKKERFSLILESASTNQTSMYLCASSLRGQDEYFGPGTRLTVT.

This chain connects TRBV19 to TRBJ1-5; 11 bases match TRBD1. V gave up 1 base and J gave up 8 bases; unmatched junction bases: 7. In germline, CDR1 is LNHDA, CDR2 SQIVND (reference sequence). This CDR3 region has 16 residues. The CDR3 is CASSIGDRGMVKPQHF. The CDR3 region has the DNA TGTGCCAGTAGTATAGGGGACAGGGGGATGGTGAAGCCCCAGCATTTT. Full variable domain (missing parts from reference TRBV19 and TRBJ1-5): DGGITQSPKYLFRKEGQNVTLSCEQNLNHDAMYWYRQDPGQGLRLIYYSQIVNDFQKGDIAEGYSVSREKKESFPLTVTSAQKNPTAFYLCASSIGDRGMVKPQHFGDGTRLSIL.

The chain recombines TRBV5-1 with TRBJ2-7, with D unclear. The CDR3 spans 11 residues. CDR1 is SGHRS, CDR2 YFSETQ, per germline. Trimming pared 3 bases from V and 6 bases from J, leaving 7 bases between. This CDR3 reads CASSSQVEQYF. Here the CDR3 DNA reads TGCGCCAGCAGCTCCCAGGTCGAGCAGTACTTC.

The chain joins TRBV9 to TRBJ2-7; unclear D gene. Germline CDR1 and CDR2: SGDLS and YYNGEE. This CDR3 comprises 19 residues. Trimming took off 0 bases at V and 2 bases at J, with 24 bases between the two ends. CDR3: CASSVAPNPALRTPYEQYF. The DNA of the CDR3 is TGTGCCAGCAGCGTAGCCCCTAACCCAGCCTTGAGGACCCCCTACGAGCAGTACTTC.

The CDR3 nucleotides read TGTGCCAGCAGCTTCGAGTCCCGGGGCCTTACTGAAGCTTTCTTT. Amino acids: CASSFESRGLTEAFF. The chain has TRBV3-1 (or the pseudogene TRBV3-2) and TRBJ1-1; D might be TRBD1 (5 bases). Germline values: CDR1 LGHDT, CDR2 YNNKEL (reference sequence). Trimming cost V 5 bases and J 5 bases, with 18 bases left between them. The CDR3 is 15 residues long.

V usage is TRBV5-6 and J usage is TRBJ1-2; D remains ambiguous. Trimming removed 4 bases at V and 0 bases at J, with 7 bases between. This CDR3 is 13 amino acids long. The V gene's germline CDR1 is SGHDT and CDR2 YYEEEE. DNA for the CDR3: TGTGCCAGCAGCCCGGGCCCTAACTATGGCTACACCTTC. Protein product: CASSPGPNYGYTF.

V and J are TRBV7-2 and TRBJ1-5, with TRBD1 matching 8 bases. The CDR3 is made up of 15 amino acids. Trimming at V came to 5 bases and at J to 3 bases, leaving 6 bases not matched to a gene. The V gene's germline CDR1 is SGHTA and CDR2 FQGNSA. For the CDR3, the DNA is TGTGCCAGCAGCCAAGGACAGGGCCTCAATCAGCCCCAGCATTTT. Protein sequence: CASSQGQGLNQPQHF. The full variable domain, rest sourced from reference TRBV7-2 and TRBJ1-5, is GAGVSQSPSNKVTEKGKDVELRCDPISGHTALYWYRQSLGQGLEFLIYFQGNSAPDKSGLPSDRFSAERTGGSVSTLTIQRTQQEDSAVYLCASSQGQGLNQPQHFGDGTRLSIL.

This clone has a single count. This CDR3 is CASSSHRDGSYNEQFF. In nucleotides, the CDR3 is TGTGCCAGCAGTTCTCACCGGGACGGTTCCTACAATGAGCAGTTCTTC. V usage is TRBV28 and J usage is TRBJ2-1; D possibly matches TRBD1 or TRBD2 (5 bases each). Per germline, CDR1 MDHEN and CDR2 SYDVKM. V was cut by 4 bases and J by 1 base, with 14 bases left in between. The CDR3 runs 16 residues.

The chain employs TRBV10-3 and TRBJ2-7; 8 nucleotides agree with TRBD1. The CDR3 is made up of 16 amino acids. The V gene end was trimmed by 2 bases and the J gene end by 4 bases; junction bases not matched to a gene: 10. Germline CDR1 reads ENHRY; CDR2 reads SYGVKD. As DNA, the CDR3 is TGTGCCATCAGTGAGGCCCCGGGACAGGCGCTTTACGAGCAGTACTTC. Amino acids: CAISEAPGQALYEQYF.

This chain uses TRBV3-1 (or the pseudogene TRBV3-2) with TRBJ1-1; no reliable D call. From germline, CDR1 is LGHDT and CDR2 YNNKEL (reference sequence). V lost 1 base, J lost 1 base, and 7 bases lay in between. The CDR3 sequence is 14 residues long. In DNA, the CDR3 is TGTGCCAGCAGCCAAGCGGCAGGGAACACTGAAGCTTTCTTT. The encoded protein is CASSQAAGNTEAFF.

This clone was seen a handful of times. The chain links TRBV9 to TRBJ1-1; D perhaps matches TRBD1 (6 bases). V gave up 6 bases and J gave up 10 bases, with 16 bases separating them. The CDR3 is made up of 12 amino acids. CDR1 and CDR2 from the germline V gene are SGDLS and YYNGEE. This CDR3 is CASTPGDMTAFF. CDR3 DNA: TGTGCCAGCACCCCCGGGGACATGACAGCTTTCTTT.

The count of this clone is one. V usage is TRBV7-8 and J usage is TRBJ1-4; D remains unclear. The CDR3 sequence is 17 residues long. Germline V CDR1 and CDR2: SGHVS, FQNEAQ. V was shortened by 2 bases and J by 0 bases, with 13 bases between the two germline ends. The CDR3 sequence is CASSLSRLNPTNEKLFF. The CDR3 region has the DNA TGTGCCAGCAGCTTATCGAGGCTTAACCCAACTAATGAAAAACTGTTTTTT.

The chain is built from TRBV18 and TRBJ1-2, with D possibly being TRBD1 (6 bases). V was cut by 1 base and J by 7 bases, with 19 bases left in between. Germline CDR1 and CDR2: KGHSH and LQKENI. CDR3 size: 16 residues. The chain's CDR3 is CASSPQQGEISGGYTF. CDR3 coding DNA: TGTGCCAGCTCACCACAACAGGGAGAGATATCGGGTGGCTACACCTTC.